The next 29 T cell receptor beta chains were all read from a single sample in a study of beta chain features in type 1 diabetes. Reverse transcribing all isolated RNA meant expressed TCRB transcripts were sequenced. Measured with immunoSEQ multiplex PCR; TCRdb has only the in-frame clones, and not every one. Among 300,000 to 450,000 clones listed, 8% to 10% were seen once. These receptors are not linked to any known antigen. General study findings and limits: When Type 1 diabetes patients were examined, their TCRB CDR3s proved moderately but significantly shorter in all four CD4+ subsets.

The sample taken for sequencing was central memory CD4+ T cells from blood. These receptor sequences come from a man younger than 45 with type 1 diabetes.

This clone was picked up a small number of times. This chain connects TRBV6-1 to TRBJ2-1; the match to TRBD2 covers 7 bases. The CDR3 extends over 15 amino acids. With 5 bases clipped from V and 1 base from J, the junction kept 5 bases outside the gene matches. Looked up from germline, CDR1 is MNHNS and CDR2 is SASEGT. In DNA, the CDR3 is TGTGCCAGCAGTTTAGGCGGGAGATCCTACAATGAGCAGTTCTTC. Protein product: CASSLGGRSYNEQFF.

V is TRBV7-2 and J is TRBJ2-3; D remains unclear. CDR3 length: 13 residues. Germline CDR1 and CDR2: SGHTA and FQGNSA. The germline V and J ends were trimmed by 2 bases and 2 bases, with 5 bases remaining between them. CDR3 region: CASSLLYTDTQYF. CDR3 bases: TGTGCCAGCAGCTTACTGTACACAGATACGCAGTATTTT.

J is TRBJ1-1 and V is TRBV11-3; 7 positions agree with TRBD1. V shed 3 bases and J 5 bases; nucleotides not matched to a gene: 6. CDR3 length: 14 residues. The germline gives CDR1 SGHNT, CDR2 YENEEA. CDR3 sequence: CASSFNSGGTEAFF. The CDR3 DNA sequence: TGTGCCAGCAGCTTTAATTCAGGGGGTACTGAAGCTTTCTTT. The entire variable domain, with the rest obtained from reference TRBV11-3 and TRBJ1-1, is as follows: EAGVVQSPRYKIIEKKQPVAFWCNPISGHNTLYWYLQNLGQGPELLIRYENEEAVDDSQLPKDRFSAERLKGVDSTLKIQPAELGDSAVYLCASSFNSGGTEAFFGQGTRLTVV.

Ten or more counts support this clone. V usage is TRBV7-9 and J usage is TRBJ2-2; 8 nucleotides line up with TRBD2. V was clipped by 4 bases and J by 0 bases; unmatched bases: 4. The CDR3 spans 16 residues. Germline V gene sequence: CDR1 SEHNR, CDR2 FQNEAQ (reference sequence). The DNA for the CDR3 is TGTGCCAGCAGCTCCGCGGGGGGATCGAACACCGGGGAGCTGTTTTTT. Its protein is CASSSAGGSNTGELFF.

This clone appeared once. The V and J genes are TRBV6-5 and TRBJ1-1; no definite D call. The CDR3 extends over 15 amino acids. Germline lookup yields CDR1 MNHEY and CDR2 SVGAGI. V lost 5 bases and J lost 4, with 17 bases in between. The CDR3 sequence: CASSPRTVLATEAFF. In DNA form, the CDR3 reads TGTGCCAGCAGTCCAAGGACTGTCTTGGCCACTGAAGCTTTCTTT.

This clone came up a few times. DNA of the CDR3: TGTGCCAGCAGCGAGCGAGGGGAGACCCTTAACTATGGCTACACCTTC. The encoded protein is CASSERGETLNYGYTF. J is TRBJ1-2 and V is TRBV9; D is possibly TRBD1 (5 bases). Trimming left V 3 bases short and J 1 base short, with 16 bases between. The CDR3 is made up of 16 amino acids. Germline CDR1 is SGDLS and CDR2 is YYNGEE.

This clone turned up a few times. The V gene is TRBV30, the J gene TRBJ2-1, with 11 bases aligning to TRBD2. The CDR3 is made up of 15 amino acids. The J segment lost 7 bases and the V segment lost 3 bases, leaving 8 bases of the junction unmatched. Germline V lookup: CDR1 GTSNPN, CDR2 SVGIG (reference sequence). This CDR3 is CAWSAGTSGLNEQFF. The CDR3 DNA sequence: TGTGCCTGGAGCGCCGGGACTAGCGGCTTAAATGAGCAGTTCTTC.

The V call is TRBV19, the J call TRBJ2-1; 8 nucleotides match TRBD2. CDR1 and CDR2 from the germline V gene are LNHDA and SQIVND (reference sequence). There are 15 residues in the CDR3. J was trimmed by 9 bases and V by 0 bases; bases with no gene match: 7. DNA for the CDR3: TGTGCCAGTAGTATAGATCGGGCGGGAGGTGGTGAGCAGTTCTTC. It encodes CASSIDRAGGGEQFF.

This clone was picked up a small number of times. Different DNA sequences within this sample yield the same CDR3. The rearrangement uses TRBV5-1 and TRBJ2-5, with TRBD2 matching over 15 bases. The CDR3 runs 17 residues. With 0 bases clipped from V and 4 bases from J, the junction kept 4 bases outside the gene matches. CDR1 is SGHRS, CDR2 YFSETQ, per germline. This CDR3 reads CASSLAGLAGGGETQYF. For the CDR3, the DNA is TGCGCCAGCAGCTTGGCGGGACTAGCGGGAGGAGGAGAGACCCAGTACTTC.

The chain has TRBV4-2 and TRBJ2-7; maybe TRBD1 (5 bases). Per the germline V gene, CDR1 is LGHNA and CDR2 is YNFKEQ. CDR3 size: 12 residues. Deletions cut 2 bases from V and 6 bases from J, with 8 bases between. Here the CDR3 reads CASSQQGREQYF. CDR3 coding DNA: TGTGCCAGCAGCCAACAGGGTCGCGAGCAGTACTTC.

The V gene is TRBV27, the J gene TRBJ2-3; 7 bases map to TRBD2. The germline V gene encodes CDR1 MNHEY and CDR2 SMNVEV (reference sequence). The CDR3 length is 18 residues. With V trimmed by 7 bases and J by 2 bases, 18 bases remained unmatched. CDR3: CASTRTPALAGTTDTQYF. The CDR3 DNA sequence: TGTGCCAGCACCCGCACCCCCGCATTAGCGGGTACCACAGATACGCAGTATTTT.

V is TRBV2 and J is TRBJ1-3; D remains ambiguous. The CDR3 is made up of 14 amino acids. Trimming pared 7 bases from V and 0 bases from J, leaving 10 bases between. Per the germline V gene, CDR1 is SNHLY and CDR2 is FYNNEI. The CDR3 loop reads CASKTGSSGNTIYF. The DNA for the CDR3 is TGTGCCAGCAAGACCGGGAGCTCTGGAAACACCATATATTTT.

Only a few counts were recorded for this clone. This chain connects TRBV5-1 to TRBJ2-3; D gene ambiguous. Trimming left V 0 bases short and J 6 bases short, with 11 bases between. Looked up from germline, CDR1 is SGHRS and CDR2 is YFSETQ. CDR3 size: 14 residues. The CDR3 coding sequence is TGCGCCAGCAGCTTGGGTGTCAGTTTGGATACGCAGTATTTT. Protein sequence: CASSLGVSLDTQYF.

The table lists this clone with a few counts. CDR3 in amino acids: CASSYHRVETQYF. CDR3 nucleotide sequence: TGTGCCAGCAGTTACCACCGGGTGGAGACCCAGTACTTC. The gene calls are TRBV6-6 and TRBJ2-5; D is unclear. This CDR3 spans 13 amino acids. The V end was cut by 2 bases, the J end by 5 bases, with 9 bases between. Germline V CDR1 and CDR2: MNHNY, SVGAGI (reference sequence).

The sample holds many counts of this clone. V gene TRBV11-3 combines with J gene TRBJ2-2; 8 bases match TRBD1. There are 14 residues in the CDR3. V lost 3 bases, J lost 9 bases, and 6 bases stayed unmatched. Germline V gene sequence: CDR1 SGHNT, CDR2 YENEEA. This CDR3 reads CASSLDRESRELFF. CDR3 coding DNA: TGTGCCAGCAGCTTGGACAGGGAGTCGAGGGAGCTGTTTTTT. The variable domain in full, with the rest retrieved from reference TRBV11-3 and TRBJ2-2, is EAGVVQSPRYKIIEKKQPVAFWCNPISGHNTLYWYLQNLGQGPELLIRYENEEAVDDSQLPKDRFSAERLKGVDSTLKIQPAELGDSAVYLCASSLDRESRELFFGEGSRLTVL.

This clone was counted only a few times. The rearrangement uses TRBV11-2 and TRBJ1-2; D is unclear. This CDR3 is 14 amino acids long. V was pared by 5 bases and J by 8 bases, with 18 bases between. Germline CDR1 is SGHAT and CDR2 is FQNNGV. CDR3 nucleotides: TGTGCCAGCAGCATACGGACGGTGGAAGGGGGCTACACCTTC. It is translated as CASSIRTVEGGYTF. The entire variable domain, with the rest obtained from reference TRBV11-2 and TRBJ1-2, is as follows: EAGVAQSPRYKIIEKRQSVAFWCNPISGHATLYWYQQILGQGPKLLIQFQNNGVVDDSQLPKDRFSAERLKGVDSTLKIQPAKLEDSAVYLCASSIRTVEGGYTFGSGTRLTVV.

This clone came up a few times. V gene TRBV25-1 combines with J gene TRBJ1-2; 9 bases agree with TRBD1. Unmatched junction bases numbered 8, after V lost 6 bases and J lost 6 bases. CDR3 length equals 14 residues. Germline V CDR1 and CDR2: MGHDK, SYGVNS. The CDR3 region has the DNA TGTGCCAGCAGCCTGACGGGACAGGGCCATGGCTACACCTTC. It yields the protein CASSLTGQGHGYTF.

This chain joins TRBV6-1 and TRBJ1-1, with D possibly being TRBD1 (6 bases). V was trimmed by 2 bases and J by 7 bases, leaving 23 bases between them. The CDR3 has 17 residues. Germline CDR1 is MNHNS and CDR2 is SASEGT. The CDR3 reads CASSEFPQGSGRDEAFF. The CDR3 nucleotides read TGTGCCAGCAGTGAATTCCCACAGGGATCTGGGCGAGATGAAGCTTTCTTT.

This clone was counted only a few times. The chain carries TRBV19 and TRBJ2-2; 7 bases are a match to TRBD2. V dropped 6 bases and J dropped 2; count of bases not matched to a gene: 12. Germline CDR1 LNHDA, CDR2 SQIVND (reference sequence). CDR3 size: 17 residues. CDR3 protein: CASSTLGEGANTGELFF. The CDR3 bases are TGTGCCAGTAGCACCTTAGGGGAGGGAGCAAACACCGGGGAGCTGTTTTTT.

This clone was counted only a few times. V gene TRBV10-3 combines with J gene TRBJ2-2; D gene ambiguous. The V end lost 2 bases, the J end lost 4 bases, and 8 bases lay between the germline ends. Germline V gene lookup returns CDR1 ENHRY and CDR2 SYGVKD. The CDR3 has 14 amino acids. CDR3 nucleotides: TGTGCCATCAGTGAGGGTGATAGCACCGGGGAGCTGTTTTTT. Residues: CAISEGDSTGELFF.

The rearrangement joins TRBV10-3 to TRBJ2-2; 7 bases map to TRBD1. Germline-derived CDR1 and CDR2 are ENHRY and SYGVKD. The CDR3 has 17 residues. J was trimmed by 2 bases and V by 0 bases; bases with no gene match: 6. CDR3 loop: CAISESDREPNTGELFF. CDR3 in DNA: TGTGCCATCAGTGAGTCAGACAGGGAACCAAACACCGGGGAGCTGTTTTTT.

This clone appeared a few times. The chain has TRBV7-9 and TRBJ1-1, with 7 bases that match TRBD1. The CDR3 runs to 16 residues. In germline, CDR1 is SEHNR, CDR2 FQNEAQ (reference sequence). The V and J ends lost 2 bases and 4 bases, in that order; junction bases with no gene match: 10. CDR3 sequence reads: CASSLFLGTAGTEAFF. The CDR3, as DNA: TGTGCCAGCAGCTTATTCCTCGGGACAGCAGGCACTGAAGCTTTCTTT.

This clone was counted a few times. The chain carries TRBV6-5 and TRBJ1-1, with D unclear. The V and J ends lost 6 bases and 3 bases respectively, with 11 bases between them. The CDR3 is 13 residues long. Germline lookup yields CDR1 MNHEY and CDR2 SVGAGI. The CDR3 DNA reads TGTGCCAGCAGGACCAGAGGGTACACTGAAGCTTTCTTT. The encoded protein is CASRTRGYTEAFF.

The chain has TRBV14 and TRBJ1-5; TRBD1 might be the D (6 bases). This CDR3 has 15 residues. CDR1 is SGHDN, CDR2 FVKESK, per germline. CDR3: CARGGRGELWLPQHF. CDR3 coding DNA: TGTGCTAGGGGGGGGCGCGGGGAGCTATGGTTGCCCCAGCATTTT.

There are many counts of this clone. The genes are TRBV11-1 and TRBJ2-2; D is unresolved. The germline V and J ends were trimmed by 3 bases and 5 bases, with 7 bases remaining between them. Germline V gene lookup returns CDR1 SGHAT and CDR2 FQDESV (reference sequence). This CDR3 comprises 13 residues. CDR3 sequence (DNA): TGTGCCAGCAGCTTTTGGAAGACCGGGGAGCTGTTTTTT. This translates into CASSFWKTGELFF.

Only a few counts were recorded for this clone. The chain combines TRBV18 with TRBJ1-2; the match to TRBD1 covers 7 bases. The germline V gene encodes CDR1 KGHSH and CDR2 LQKENI. This CDR3 comprises 15 residues. J lost 2 bases, V lost 3 bases, and 6 bases had no gene match. Here the CDR3 DNA reads TGTGCCAGCTCACCTCGAGGGGGCGCAAACTATGGCTACACCTTC. This codes for CASSPRGGANYGYTF.

This chain uses TRBV28 with TRBJ1-1; D remains ambiguous. V shed 3 bases and J shed 13 bases, with 12 bases lying between them. This CDR3 region has 11 residues. The germline CDR1 and CDR2 sequences are MDHEN and SYDVKM. The CDR3, as DNA: TGTGCCAGCAGTTTTCACGGAAGCGATTTCTTT. Translating it yields CASSFHGSDFF. Complete variable domain (other parts from reference TRBV28 and TRBJ1-1): DVKVTQSSRYLVKRTGEKVFLECVQDMDHENMFWYRQDPGLGLRLIYFSYDVKMKEKGDIPEGYSVSREKKERFSLILESASTNQTSMYLCASSFHGSDFFGQGTRLTVV.

This clone was counted a few times. This chain connects TRBV2 to TRBJ2-7, with D unresolved. Germline lookup yields CDR1 SNHLY and CDR2 FYNNEI. CDR3 length: 12 amino acids. Trimming removed 5 bases from V and 6 bases from J, with 11 bases in between. CDR3 in amino acids: CASSLGSSEQYF. CDR3 DNA: TGTGCCAGCAGTCTCGGATCCAGCGAGCAGTACTTC.

The chain carries TRBV11-2 and TRBJ2-2, with unresolved D. Germline-derived CDR1 and CDR2 are SGHAT and FQNNGV. The length of the CDR3 is 12 residues. V gave up 1 base and J gave up 7 bases, with 4 bases separating them. The DNA of the CDR3 is TGTGCCAGCAGCTTAGGTTTCGGGGAGCTGTTTTTT. Translated: CASSLGFGELFF.